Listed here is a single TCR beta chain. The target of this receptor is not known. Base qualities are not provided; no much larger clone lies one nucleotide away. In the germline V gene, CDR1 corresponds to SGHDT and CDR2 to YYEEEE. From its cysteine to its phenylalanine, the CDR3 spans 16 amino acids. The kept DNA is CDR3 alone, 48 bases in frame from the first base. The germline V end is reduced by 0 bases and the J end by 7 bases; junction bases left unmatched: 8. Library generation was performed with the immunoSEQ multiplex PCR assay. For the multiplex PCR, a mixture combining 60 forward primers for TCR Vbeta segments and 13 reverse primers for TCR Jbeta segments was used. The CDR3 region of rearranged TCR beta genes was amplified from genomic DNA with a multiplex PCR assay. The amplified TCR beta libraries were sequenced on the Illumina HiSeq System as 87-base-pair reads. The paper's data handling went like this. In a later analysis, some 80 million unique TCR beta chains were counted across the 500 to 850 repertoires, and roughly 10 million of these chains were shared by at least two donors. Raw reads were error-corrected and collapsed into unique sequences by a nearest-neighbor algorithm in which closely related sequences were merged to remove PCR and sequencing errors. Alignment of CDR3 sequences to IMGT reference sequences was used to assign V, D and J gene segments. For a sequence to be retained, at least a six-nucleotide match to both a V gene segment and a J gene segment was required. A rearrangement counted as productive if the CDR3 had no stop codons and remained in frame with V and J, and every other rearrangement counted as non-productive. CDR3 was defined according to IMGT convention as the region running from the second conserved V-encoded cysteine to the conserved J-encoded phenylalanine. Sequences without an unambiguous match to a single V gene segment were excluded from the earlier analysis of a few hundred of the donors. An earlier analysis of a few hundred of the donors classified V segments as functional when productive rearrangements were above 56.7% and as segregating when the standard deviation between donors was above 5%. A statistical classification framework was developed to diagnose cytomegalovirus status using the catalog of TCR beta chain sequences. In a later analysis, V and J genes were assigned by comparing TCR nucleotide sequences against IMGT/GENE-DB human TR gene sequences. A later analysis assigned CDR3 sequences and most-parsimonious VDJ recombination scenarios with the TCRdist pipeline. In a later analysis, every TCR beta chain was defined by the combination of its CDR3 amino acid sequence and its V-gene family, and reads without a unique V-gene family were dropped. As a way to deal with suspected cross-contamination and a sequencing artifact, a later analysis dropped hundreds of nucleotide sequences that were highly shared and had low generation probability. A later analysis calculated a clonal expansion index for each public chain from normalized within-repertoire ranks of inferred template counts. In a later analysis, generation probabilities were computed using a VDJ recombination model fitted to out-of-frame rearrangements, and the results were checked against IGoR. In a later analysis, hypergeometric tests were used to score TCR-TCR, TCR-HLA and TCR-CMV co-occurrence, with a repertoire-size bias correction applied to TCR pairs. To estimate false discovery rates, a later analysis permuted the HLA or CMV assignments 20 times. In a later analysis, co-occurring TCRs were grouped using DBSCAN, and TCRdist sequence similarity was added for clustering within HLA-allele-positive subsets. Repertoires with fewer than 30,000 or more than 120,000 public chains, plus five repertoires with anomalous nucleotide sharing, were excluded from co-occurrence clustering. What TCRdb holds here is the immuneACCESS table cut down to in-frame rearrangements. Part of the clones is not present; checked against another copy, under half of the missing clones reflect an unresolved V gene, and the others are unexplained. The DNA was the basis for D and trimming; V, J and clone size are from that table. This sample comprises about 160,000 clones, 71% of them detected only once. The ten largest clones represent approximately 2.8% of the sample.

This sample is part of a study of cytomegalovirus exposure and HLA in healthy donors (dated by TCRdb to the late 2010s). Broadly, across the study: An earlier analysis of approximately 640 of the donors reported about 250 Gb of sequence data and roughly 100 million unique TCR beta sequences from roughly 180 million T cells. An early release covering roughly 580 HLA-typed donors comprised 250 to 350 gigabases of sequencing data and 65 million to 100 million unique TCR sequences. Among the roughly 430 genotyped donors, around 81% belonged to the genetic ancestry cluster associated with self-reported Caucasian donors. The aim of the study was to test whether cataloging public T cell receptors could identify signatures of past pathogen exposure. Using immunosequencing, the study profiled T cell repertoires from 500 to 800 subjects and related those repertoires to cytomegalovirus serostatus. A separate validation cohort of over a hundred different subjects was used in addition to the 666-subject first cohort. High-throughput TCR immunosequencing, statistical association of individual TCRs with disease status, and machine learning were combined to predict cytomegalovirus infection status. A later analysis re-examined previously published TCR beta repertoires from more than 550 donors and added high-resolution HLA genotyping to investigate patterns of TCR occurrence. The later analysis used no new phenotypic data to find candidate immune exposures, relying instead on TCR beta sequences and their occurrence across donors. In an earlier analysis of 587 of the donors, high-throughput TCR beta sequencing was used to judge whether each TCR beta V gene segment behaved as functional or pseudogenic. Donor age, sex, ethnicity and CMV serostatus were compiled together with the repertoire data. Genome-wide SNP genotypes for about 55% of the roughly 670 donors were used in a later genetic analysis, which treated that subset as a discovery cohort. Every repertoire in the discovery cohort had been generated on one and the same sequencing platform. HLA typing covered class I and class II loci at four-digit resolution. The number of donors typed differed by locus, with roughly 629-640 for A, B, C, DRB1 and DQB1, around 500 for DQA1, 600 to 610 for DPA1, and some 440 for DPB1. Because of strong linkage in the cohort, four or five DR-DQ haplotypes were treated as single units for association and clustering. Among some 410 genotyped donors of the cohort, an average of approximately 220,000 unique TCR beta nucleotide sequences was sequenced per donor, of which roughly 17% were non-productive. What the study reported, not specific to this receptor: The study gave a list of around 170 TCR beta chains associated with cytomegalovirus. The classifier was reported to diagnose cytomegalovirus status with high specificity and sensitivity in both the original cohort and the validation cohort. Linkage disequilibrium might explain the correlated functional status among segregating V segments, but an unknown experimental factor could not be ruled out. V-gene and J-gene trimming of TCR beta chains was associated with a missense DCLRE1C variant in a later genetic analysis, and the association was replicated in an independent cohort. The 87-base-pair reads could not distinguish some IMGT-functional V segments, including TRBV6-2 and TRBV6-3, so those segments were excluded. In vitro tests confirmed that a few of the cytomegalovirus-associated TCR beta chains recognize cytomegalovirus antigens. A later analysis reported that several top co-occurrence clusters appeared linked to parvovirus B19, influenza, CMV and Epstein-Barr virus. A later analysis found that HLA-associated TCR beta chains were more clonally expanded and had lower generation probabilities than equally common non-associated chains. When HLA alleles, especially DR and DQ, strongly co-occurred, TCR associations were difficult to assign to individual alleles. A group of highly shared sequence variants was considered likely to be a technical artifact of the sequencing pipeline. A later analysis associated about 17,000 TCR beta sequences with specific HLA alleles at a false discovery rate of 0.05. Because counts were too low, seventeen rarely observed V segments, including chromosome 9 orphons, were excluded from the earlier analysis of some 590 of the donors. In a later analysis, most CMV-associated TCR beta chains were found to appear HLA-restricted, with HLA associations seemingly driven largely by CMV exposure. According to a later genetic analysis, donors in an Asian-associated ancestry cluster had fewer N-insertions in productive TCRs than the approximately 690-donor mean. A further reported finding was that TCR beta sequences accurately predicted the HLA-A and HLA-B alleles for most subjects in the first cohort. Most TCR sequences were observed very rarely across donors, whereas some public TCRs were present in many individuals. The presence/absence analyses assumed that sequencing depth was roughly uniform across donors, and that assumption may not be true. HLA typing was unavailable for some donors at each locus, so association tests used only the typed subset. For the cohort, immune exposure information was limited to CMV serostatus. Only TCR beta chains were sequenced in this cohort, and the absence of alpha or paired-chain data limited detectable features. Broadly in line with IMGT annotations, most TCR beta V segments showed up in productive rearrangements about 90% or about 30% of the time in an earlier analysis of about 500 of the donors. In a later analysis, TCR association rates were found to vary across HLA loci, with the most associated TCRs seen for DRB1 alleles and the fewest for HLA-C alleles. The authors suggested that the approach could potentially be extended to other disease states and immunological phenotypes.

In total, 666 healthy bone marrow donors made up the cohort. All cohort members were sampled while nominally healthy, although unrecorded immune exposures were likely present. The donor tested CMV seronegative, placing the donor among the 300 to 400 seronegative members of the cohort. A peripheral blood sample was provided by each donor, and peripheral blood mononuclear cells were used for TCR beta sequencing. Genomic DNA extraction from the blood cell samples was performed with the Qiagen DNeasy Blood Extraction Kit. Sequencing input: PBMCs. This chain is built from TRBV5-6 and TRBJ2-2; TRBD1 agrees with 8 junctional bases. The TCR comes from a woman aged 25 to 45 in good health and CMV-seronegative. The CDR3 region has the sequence CASSLVTGGSFGELFF. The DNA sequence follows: TGTGCCAGCAGCTTGGTTACAGGGGGGAGCTTCGGGGAGCTGTTTTTT.